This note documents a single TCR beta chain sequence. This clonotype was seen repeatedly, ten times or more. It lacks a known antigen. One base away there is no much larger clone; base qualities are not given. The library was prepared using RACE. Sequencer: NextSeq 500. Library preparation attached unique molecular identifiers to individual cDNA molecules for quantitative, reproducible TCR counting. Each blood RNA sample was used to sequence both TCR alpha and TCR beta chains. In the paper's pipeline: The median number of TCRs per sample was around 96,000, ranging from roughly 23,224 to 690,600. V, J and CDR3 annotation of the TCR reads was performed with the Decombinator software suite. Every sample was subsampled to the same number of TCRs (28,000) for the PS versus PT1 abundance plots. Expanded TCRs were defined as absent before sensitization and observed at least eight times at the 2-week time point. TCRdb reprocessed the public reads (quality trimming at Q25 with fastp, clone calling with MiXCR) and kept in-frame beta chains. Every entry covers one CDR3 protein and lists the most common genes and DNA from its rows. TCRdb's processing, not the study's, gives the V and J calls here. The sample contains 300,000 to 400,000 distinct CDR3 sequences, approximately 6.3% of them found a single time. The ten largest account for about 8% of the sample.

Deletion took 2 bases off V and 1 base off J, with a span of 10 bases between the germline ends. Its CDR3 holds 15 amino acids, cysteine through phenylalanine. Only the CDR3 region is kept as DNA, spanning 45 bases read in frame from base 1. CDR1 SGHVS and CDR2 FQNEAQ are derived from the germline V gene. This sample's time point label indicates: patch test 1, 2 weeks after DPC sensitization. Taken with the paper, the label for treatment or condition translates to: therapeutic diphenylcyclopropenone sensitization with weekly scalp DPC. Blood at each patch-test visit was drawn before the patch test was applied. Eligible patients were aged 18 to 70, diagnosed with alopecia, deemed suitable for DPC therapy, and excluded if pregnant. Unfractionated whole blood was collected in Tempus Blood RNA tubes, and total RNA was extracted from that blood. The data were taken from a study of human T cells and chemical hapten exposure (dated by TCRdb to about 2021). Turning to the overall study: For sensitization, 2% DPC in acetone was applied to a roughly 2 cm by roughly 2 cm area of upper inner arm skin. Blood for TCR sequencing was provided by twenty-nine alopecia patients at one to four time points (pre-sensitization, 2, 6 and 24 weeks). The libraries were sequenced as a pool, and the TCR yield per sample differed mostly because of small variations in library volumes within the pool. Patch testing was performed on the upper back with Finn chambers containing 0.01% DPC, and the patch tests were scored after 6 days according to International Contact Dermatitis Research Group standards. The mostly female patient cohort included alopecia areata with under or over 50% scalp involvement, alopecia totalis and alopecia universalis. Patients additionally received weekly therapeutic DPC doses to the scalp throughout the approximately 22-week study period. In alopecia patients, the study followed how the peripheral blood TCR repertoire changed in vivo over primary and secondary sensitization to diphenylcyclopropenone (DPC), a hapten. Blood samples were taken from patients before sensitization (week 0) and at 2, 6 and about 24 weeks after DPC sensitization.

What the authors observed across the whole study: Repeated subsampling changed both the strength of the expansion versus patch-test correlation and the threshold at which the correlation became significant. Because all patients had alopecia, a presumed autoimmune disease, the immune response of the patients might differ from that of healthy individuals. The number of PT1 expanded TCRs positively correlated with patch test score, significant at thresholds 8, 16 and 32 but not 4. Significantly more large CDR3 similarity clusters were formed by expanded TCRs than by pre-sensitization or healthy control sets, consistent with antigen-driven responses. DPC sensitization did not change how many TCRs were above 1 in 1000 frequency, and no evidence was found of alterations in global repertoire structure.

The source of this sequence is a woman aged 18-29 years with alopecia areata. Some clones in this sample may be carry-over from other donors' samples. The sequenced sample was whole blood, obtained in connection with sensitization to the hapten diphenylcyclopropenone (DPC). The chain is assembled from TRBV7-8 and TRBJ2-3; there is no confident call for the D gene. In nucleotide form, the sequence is TGTGCCAGCAGCTTACCCCCCTGGGGCACAGATACGCAGTATTTT. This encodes CASSLPPWGTDTQYF. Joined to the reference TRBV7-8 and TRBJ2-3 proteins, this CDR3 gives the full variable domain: GAGVSQSPRYKVAKRGQDVALRCDPISGHVSLFWYQQALGQGPEFLTYFQNEAQLDKSGLPSDRFFAERPEGSVSTLKIQRTQQEDSAVYLCASSLPPWGTDTQYFGPGTRLTVL.